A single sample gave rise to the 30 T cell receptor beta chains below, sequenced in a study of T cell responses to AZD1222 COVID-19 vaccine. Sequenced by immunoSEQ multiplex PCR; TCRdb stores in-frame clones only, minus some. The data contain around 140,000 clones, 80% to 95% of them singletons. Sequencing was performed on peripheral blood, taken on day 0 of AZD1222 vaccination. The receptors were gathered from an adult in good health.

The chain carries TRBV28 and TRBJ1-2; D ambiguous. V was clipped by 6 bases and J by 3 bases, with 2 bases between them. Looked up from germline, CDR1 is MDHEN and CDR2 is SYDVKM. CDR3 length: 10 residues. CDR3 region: CASSHYGYTF. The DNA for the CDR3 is TGTGCCAGCAGCCACTATGGCTACACCTTC.

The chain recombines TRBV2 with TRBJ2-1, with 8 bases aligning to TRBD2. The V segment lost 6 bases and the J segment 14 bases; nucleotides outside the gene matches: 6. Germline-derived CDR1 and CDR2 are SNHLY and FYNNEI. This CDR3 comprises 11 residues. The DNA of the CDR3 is TGTGCCAGCAGGGCGACCGGGGGGGAGTTCTTC. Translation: CASRATGGEFF.

The CDR3 protein is CASGANTGELFF. The CDR3, as DNA: TGCGCCAGCGGGGCGAACACCGGGGAGCTGTTTTTT. The chain carries TRBV10-1 and TRBJ2-2; D gene ambiguous. Germline V lookup: CDR1 WNHNN, CDR2 SYGVQD (reference sequence). V was cut by 8 bases and J by 0 bases, with 4 bases left in between. The CDR3 is 12 residues long.

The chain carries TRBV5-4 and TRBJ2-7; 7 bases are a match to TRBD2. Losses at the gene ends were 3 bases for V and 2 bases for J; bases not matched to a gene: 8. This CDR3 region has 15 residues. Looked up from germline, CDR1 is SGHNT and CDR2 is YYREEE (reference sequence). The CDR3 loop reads CASSSQGLRPYEQYF. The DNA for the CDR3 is TGTGCCAGCAGCTCCCAGGGACTACGACCCTACGAGCAGTACTTC.

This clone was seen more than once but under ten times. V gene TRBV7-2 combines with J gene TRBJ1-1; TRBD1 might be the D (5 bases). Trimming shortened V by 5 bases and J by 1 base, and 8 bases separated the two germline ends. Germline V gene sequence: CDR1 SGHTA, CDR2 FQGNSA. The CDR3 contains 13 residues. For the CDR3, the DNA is TGTGCCAGCAGCCATGGGGGGAACACTGAAGCTTTCTTT. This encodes CASSHGGNTEAFF. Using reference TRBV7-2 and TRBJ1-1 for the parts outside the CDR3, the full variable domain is GAGVSQSPSNKVTEKGKDVELRCDPISGHTALYWYRQSLGQGLEFLIYFQGNSAPDKSGLPSDRFSAERTGGSVSTLTIQRTQQEDSAVYLCASSHGGNTEAFFGQGTRLTVV.

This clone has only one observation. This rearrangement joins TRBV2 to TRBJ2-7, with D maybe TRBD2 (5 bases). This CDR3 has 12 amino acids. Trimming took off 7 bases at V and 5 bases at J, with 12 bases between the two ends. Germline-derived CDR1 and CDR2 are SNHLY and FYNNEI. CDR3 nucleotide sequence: TGTGCCAGCATACAAGCCGGGAACGAGCAGTACTTC. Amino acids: CASIQAGNEQYF.

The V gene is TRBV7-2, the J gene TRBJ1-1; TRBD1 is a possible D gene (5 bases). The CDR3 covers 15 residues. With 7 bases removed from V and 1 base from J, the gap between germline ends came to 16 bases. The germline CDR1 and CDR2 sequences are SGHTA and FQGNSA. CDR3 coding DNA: TGTGCCAGCAACTTCGGAGTGGGGGAGAACACTGAAGCTTTCTTT. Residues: CASNFGVGENTEAFF.

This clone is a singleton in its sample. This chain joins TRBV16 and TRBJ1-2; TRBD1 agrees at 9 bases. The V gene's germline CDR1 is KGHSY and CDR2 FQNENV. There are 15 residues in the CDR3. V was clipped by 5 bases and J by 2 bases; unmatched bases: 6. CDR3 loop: CASSSGTGKNYGYTF. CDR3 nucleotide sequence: TGTGCCAGCAGCTCCGGGACAGGGAAAAACTATGGCTACACCTTC.

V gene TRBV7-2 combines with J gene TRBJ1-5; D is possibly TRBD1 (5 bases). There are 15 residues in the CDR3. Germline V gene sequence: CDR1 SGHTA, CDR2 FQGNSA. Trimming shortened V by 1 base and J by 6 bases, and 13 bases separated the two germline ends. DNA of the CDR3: TGTGCCAGCAGCTTAGACGGCCAGGGCGGTCAGCCCCAGCATTTT. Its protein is CASSLDGQGGQPQHF.

Written as DNA, the CDR3 is TGTGCCAGTAGTACATGGAACACTGAAGCTTTCTTT. It yields the protein CASSTWNTEAFF. The gene calls are TRBV19 and TRBJ1-1; D not certain. CDR1 LNHDA and CDR2 SQIVND come from the germline V gene (reference sequence). CDR3 length equals 12 residues. V was pared by 4 bases and J by 1 base, with 4 bases between.

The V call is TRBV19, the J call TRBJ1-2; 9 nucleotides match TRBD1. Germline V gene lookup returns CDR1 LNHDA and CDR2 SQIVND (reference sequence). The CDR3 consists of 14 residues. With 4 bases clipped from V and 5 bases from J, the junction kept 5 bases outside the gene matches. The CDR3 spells CASSTTGTGYGYTF. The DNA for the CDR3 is TGTGCCAGTAGTACGACCGGGACAGGGTATGGCTACACCTTC.

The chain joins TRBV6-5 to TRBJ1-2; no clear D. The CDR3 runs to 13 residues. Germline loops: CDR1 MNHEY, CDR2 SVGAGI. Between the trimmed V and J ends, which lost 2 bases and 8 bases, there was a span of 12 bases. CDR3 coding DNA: TGTGCCAGCAGTTACGTAGGGCAGGCAGGCTACACCTTC. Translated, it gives CASSYVGQAGYTF.

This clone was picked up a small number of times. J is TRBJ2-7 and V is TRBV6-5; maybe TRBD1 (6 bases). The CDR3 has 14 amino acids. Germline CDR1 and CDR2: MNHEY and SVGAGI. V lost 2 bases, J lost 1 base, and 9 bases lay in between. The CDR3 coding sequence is TGTGCCAGCAGTTACGGCAGGGGATCCTACGAGCAGTACTTC. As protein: CASSYGRGSYEQYF.

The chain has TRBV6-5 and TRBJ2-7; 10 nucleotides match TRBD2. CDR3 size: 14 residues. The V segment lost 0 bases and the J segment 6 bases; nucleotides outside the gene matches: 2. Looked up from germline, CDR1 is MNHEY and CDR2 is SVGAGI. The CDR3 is CASSYSGLASEQYF. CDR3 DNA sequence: TGTGCCAGCAGTTACTCGGGACTAGCGTCCGAGCAGTACTTC.

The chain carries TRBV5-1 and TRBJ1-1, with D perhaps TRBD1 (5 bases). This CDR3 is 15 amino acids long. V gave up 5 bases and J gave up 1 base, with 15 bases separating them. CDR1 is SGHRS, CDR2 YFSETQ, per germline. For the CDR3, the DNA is TGCGCCAGCAGGGCCGGGACCTCAGGGAACACTGAAGCTTTCTTT. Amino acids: CASRAGTSGNTEAFF.

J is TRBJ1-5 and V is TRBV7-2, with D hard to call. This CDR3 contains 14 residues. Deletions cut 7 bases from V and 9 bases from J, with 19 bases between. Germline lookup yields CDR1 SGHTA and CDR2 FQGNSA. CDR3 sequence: CASTPNGVMGPQHF. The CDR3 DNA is TGTGCCAGCACCCCAAACGGGGTGATGGGGCCCCAGCATTTT.

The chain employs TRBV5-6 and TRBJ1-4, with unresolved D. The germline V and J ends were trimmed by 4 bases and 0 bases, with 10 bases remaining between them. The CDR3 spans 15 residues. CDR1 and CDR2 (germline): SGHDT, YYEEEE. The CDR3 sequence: CASSIGTATNEKLFF. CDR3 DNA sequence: TGTGCCAGCAGCATAGGAACGGCAACTAATGAAAAACTGTTTTTT.

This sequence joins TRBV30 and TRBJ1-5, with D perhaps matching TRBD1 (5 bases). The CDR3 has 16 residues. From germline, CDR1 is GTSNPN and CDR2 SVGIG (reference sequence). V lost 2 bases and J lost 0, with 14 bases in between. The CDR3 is CAWSRSGTGSNQPQHF. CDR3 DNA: TGTGCCTGGAGTAGGAGCGGGACGGGTAGCAATCAGCCCCAGCATTTT. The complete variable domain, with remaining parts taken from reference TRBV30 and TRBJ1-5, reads SQTIHQWPATLVQPVGSPLSLECTVEGTSNPNLYWYRQAAGRGLQLLFYSVGIGQISSEVPQNLSASRPQDRQFILSSKKLLLSDSGFYLCAWSRSGTGSNQPQHFGDGTRLSIL.

CDR3 DNA: TGTGCCAGCAGCTTACGCGGAGATGGTTCACCCCTCCACTTT. Protein: CASSLRGDGSPLHF. The gene calls are TRBV7-2 and TRBJ1-6; D unresolved. Trimming pared 2 bases from V and 9 bases from J, leaving 11 bases between. The CDR3 runs to 14 residues. Germline CDR1 is SGHTA and CDR2 is FQGNSA.

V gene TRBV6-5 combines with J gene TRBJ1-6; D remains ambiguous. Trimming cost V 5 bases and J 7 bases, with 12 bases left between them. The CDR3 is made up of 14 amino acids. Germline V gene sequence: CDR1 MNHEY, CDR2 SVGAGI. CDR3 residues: CASSTRGMNSPLHF. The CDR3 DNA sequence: TGTGCCAGCAGTACCCGGGGAATGAATTCACCCCTCCACTTT.

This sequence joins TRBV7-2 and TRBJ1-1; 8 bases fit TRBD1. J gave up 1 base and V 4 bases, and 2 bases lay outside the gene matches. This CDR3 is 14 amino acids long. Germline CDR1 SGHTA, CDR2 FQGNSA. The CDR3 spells CASSSDRGNTEAFF. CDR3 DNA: TGTGCCAGCAGCTCCGACAGGGGGAACACTGAAGCTTTCTTT.

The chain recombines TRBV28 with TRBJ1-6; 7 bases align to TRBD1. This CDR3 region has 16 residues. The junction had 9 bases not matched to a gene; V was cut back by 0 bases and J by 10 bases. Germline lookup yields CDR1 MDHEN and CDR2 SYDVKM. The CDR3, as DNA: TGTGCCAGCAGTTTATGGAACCGGGACAGCGGCTCACCCCTCCACTTT. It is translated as CASSLWNRDSGSPLHF.

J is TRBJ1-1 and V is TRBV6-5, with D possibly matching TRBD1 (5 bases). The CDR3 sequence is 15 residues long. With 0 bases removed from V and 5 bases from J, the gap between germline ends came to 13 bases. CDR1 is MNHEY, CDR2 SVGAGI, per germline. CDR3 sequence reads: CASSYSPQGWTEAFF. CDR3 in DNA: TGTGCCAGCAGTTACTCGCCGCAGGGTTGGACTGAAGCTTTCTTT.

The CDR3 reads CAWGTGVEQYF. CDR3 sequence (DNA): TGTGCCTGGGGAACAGGGGTCGAGCAGTACTTC. V is TRBV30 and J is TRBJ2-7; 7 nucleotides match TRBD1. Germline lookup yields CDR1 GTSNPN and CDR2 SVGIG (reference sequence). The ends lost 5 bases at V and 6 bases at J; junction bases unmatched: 4. CDR3 length: 11 amino acids.

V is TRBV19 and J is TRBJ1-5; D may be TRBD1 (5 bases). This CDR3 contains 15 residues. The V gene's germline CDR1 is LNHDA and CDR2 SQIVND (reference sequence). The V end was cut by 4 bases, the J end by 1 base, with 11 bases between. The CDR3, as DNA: TGTGCCAGTAGTAGGGGGTTTGGGAGCAATCAGCCCCAGCATTTT. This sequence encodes CASSRGFGSNQPQHF.

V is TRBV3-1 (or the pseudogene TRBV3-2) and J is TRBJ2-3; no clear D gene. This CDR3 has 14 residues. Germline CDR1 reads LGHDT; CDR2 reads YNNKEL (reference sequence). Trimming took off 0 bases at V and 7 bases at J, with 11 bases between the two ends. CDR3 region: CASSQDLVSNTQYF. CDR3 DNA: TGTGCCAGCAGCCAAGATCTAGTCAGCAATACGCAGTATTTT.

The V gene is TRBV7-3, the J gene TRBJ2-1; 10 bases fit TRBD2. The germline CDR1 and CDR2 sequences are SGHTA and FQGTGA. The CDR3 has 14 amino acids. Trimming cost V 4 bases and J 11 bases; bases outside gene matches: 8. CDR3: CASSSAGGVSKQFF. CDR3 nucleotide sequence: TGTGCCAGCAGCTCAGCGGGAGGGGTTTCGAAGCAGTTCTTC.

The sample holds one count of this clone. CDR3 in amino acids: CASSLGSSNQPQHF. Written as DNA, the CDR3 is TGTGCCAGCAGTTTAGGTTCGAGCAATCAGCCCCAGCATTTT. The chain recombines TRBV27 with TRBJ1-5; D unresolved. CDR3 length: 14 amino acids. The V and J ends lost 2 bases and 1 base respectively, with 6 bases between them. Germline-derived CDR1 and CDR2 are MNHEY and SMNVEV (reference sequence).

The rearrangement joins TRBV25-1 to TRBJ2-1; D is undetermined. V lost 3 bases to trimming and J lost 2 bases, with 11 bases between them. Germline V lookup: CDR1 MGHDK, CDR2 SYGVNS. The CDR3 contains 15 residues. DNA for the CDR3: TGTGCCAGCAGTGAGCTGGGTAGCCCCTACAATGAGCAGTTCTTC. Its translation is CASSELGSPYNEQFF.

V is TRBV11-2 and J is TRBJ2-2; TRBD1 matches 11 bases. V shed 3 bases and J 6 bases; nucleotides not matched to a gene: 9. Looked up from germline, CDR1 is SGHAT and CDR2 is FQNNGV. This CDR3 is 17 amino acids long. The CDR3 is CASSFDPWTGGPGELFF. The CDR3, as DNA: TGTGCCAGCAGCTTTGACCCCTGGACAGGGGGCCCCGGGGAGCTGTTTTTT.